The next 15 T cell receptor beta chains were all read from a single sample in a study of T cells expressing NK-cell markers. TCRdb re-called the 5' RACE reads and catalogs CDR3 proteins one per entry, DNA excluded. This sample contains about 170,000 distinct CDR3 sequences. Sequencing used blood T cells: a sorted CD56 or NKG2C T cell subset, CD4+ or CD8+ T cells, or bulk PBMC T cells (not recorded which). The receptor set was obtained from a man aged 18-70 years in good health.

The gene calls are TRBV11-1 and TRBJ2-1; TCRdb reports TRBD2, a call that lacks DNA to check it against. The CDR3 extends over 19 amino acids. Per the germline V gene, CDR1 is SGHAT and CDR2 is FQDESV (reference sequence). This chain's CDR3 is CASSSTRTSGGATYNEQFF.

Here the CDR3 reads CASSEGLGSGGPSTDTQYF. The chain combines TRBV2 with TRBJ2-3; checking the TCRdb D call of TRBD2 is not possible without DNA. Germline V gene data show CDR1 as SNHLY and CDR2 as FYNNEI. There are 19 residues in the CDR3.

V is TRBV2 and J is TRBJ2-3; no DNA is available, so the TRBD2 call from TCRdb remains unchecked. The CDR3 is made up of 14 amino acids. The germline V gene encodes CDR1 SNHLY and CDR2 FYNNEI. CDR3 loop: CASSGLVSTDTQYF.

J is TRBJ2-2 and V is TRBV24-1; TCRdb's D gene call, TRBD2, goes unchecked for lack of DNA. This CDR3 has 13 amino acids. Germline lookup yields CDR1 KGHDR and CDR2 SFDVKD. CDR3 protein: CATGGEDTGELFF.

The gene calls are TRBV11-1 and TRBJ2-1; without DNA, the TCRdb call of TRBD2 cannot be checked. CDR1 and CDR2 (germline): SGHAT, FQDESV (reference sequence). The CDR3 spans 16 residues. This CDR3 is CASSSTSGGVYNEQFF.

The chain links TRBV7-9 to TRBJ2-5; TCRdb designates TRBD1, a call that cannot be tested without DNA. CDR1 and CDR2 from the germline V gene are SEHNR and FQNEAQ (reference sequence). This CDR3 region has 14 residues. CDR3 amino acids: CASSLVRRGETQYF.

The chain joins TRBV7-9 to TRBJ1-1; TCRdb calls TRBD1, which cannot be checked without DNA. CDR3 length equals 21 residues. Germline V gives CDR1 SEHNR, CDR2 FQNEAQ (reference sequence). The CDR3 spells CASSLRDTAGGSHMWNTEAFF.

The chain links TRBV12-3 or TRBV12-4 to TRBJ2-7; checking the TCRdb D call of TRBD1 is not possible without DNA. The CDR3 runs to 12 residues. The CDR3 region is CASSNLGTEQYF.

The chain links TRBV7-6 to TRBJ2-5; the D call of TRBD1 rests on TCRdb alone, since no DNA is present to check it. Germline V gene data show CDR1 as SGHVS and CDR2 as FNYEAQ. The CDR3 length is 13 residues. CDR3 region: CASSWDLEGAQYF.

This sequence joins TRBV5-6 and TRBJ1-2; there is no DNA to check the TCRdb D call of TRBD1. The CDR3 extends over 13 amino acids. Germline V gene data show CDR1 as SGHDT and CDR2 as YYEEEE. This CDR3 reads CASSSGLPGGYTF.

The chain recombines TRBV28 with TRBJ2-5; TCRdb returns TRBD1, unconfirmable since there is no DNA. Germline V CDR1 and CDR2: MDHEN, SYDVKM. The CDR3 has 16 amino acids. The CDR3 protein is CASSGEGQGVGETQYF.

V and J are TRBV2 and TRBJ1-2; the D call of TRBD1 rests on TCRdb alone, since no DNA is present to check it. Germline-derived CDR1 and CDR2 are SNHLY and FYNNEI. The CDR3 is made up of 16 amino acids. Here the CDR3 reads CASSEVSGGDYYGYTF.

This chain uses TRBV29-1 with TRBJ2-7; TCRdb picks TRBD1, but there is no DNA to check that call. This CDR3 is 14 amino acids long. Germline V CDR1 and CDR2: SQVTM, ANQGSEA. The CDR3 protein is CSVESGQGHYEQYF.

This chain's CDR3 is CASSLGVLSEQFF. The chain joins TRBV27 to TRBJ2-1. Per the germline V gene, CDR1 is MNHEY and CDR2 is SMNVEV (reference sequence). This CDR3 is 13 amino acids long.

The chain links TRBV20-1 to TRBJ2-1; TCRdb's D call of TRBD2 is untestable without DNA. The CDR3 extends over 17 amino acids. Germline assignment: CDR1 DFQATT and CDR2 SNEGSKA (reference sequence). The CDR3 region is CSAIETSGGPPYNEQFF.